The present T cell receptor (beta chain) was sequenced within a study of cytomegalovirus exposure and HLA in healthy donors (dated by TCRdb to 2015 to 2018). In the study overall: According to a later analysis, the roughly 120 validation repertoires were produced on the same platform as the 600 to 850 repertoires of the first cohort. The study was designed to test whether signatures of past pathogen exposure could be identified by cataloging public T cell receptors. Besides the first cohort of about 730 subjects, a separate validation cohort made up of 120 different subjects was used. To predict cytomegalovirus infection status, the study brought together high-throughput TCR immunosequencing, statistical association of individual TCRs with disease status, and machine learning. Summary of the overall study and its limitations: A later analysis found that TCRs clustered in the first cohort also tended to co-occur in the approximately 120 validation repertoires, with approximately 93% of cluster scores above 0. Across donors, most TCR sequences were observed very rarely, whereas some public TCRs were present in many individuals. According to the authors, the approach could potentially be generalized to other disease states and immunological phenotypes. The study gave a list of roughly 150 TCR beta chains associated with cytomegalovirus. Cytomegalovirus status was reported to be diagnosed by the classifier with high specificity and sensitivity in both the original and validation cohorts. In vitro tests confirmed that a few of the cytomegalovirus-associated TCR beta chains recognize cytomegalovirus antigens. A later analysis lacked HLA typing for the validation cohort, so it scored co-occurrence in that cohort across all 130 or so repertoires.

CDR1 MDHEN and CDR2 SYDVKM are derived from the germline V gene. The CDR3 sequence holds 13 residues, the cysteine and phenylalanine included. The CDR3 DNA has 39 bases and is translated from base 1. V ends up 6 bases short and J 6 bases short, with an unmatched junction base count of 3. The library relied on the immunoSEQ multiplex PCR assay. Under the source paper's analysis protocol: A statistical classification framework was built for diagnosing cytomegalovirus status from the catalog of TCR beta chain sequences. TCRdb mirrors the immuneACCESS table, restricted to in-frame sequences. Some clones are absent from its copies; in checked studies, under half trace to an unresolved V gene, and the reason for the others is unknown. The DNA was the basis for D and trimming; V, J and clone size are from that table. The sample table lists roughly 350,000 clones, roughly 85% of them with a count of one. The top ten clonotypes cover 0.7% to 0.85% of the sample.

Points on this clone: Its antigen target is currently unknown. No base quality information exists; no much larger clone differs at one position.

The donors were included in the validation cohort of approximately 130 subjects, a group kept apart from the roughly 670-subject first cohort. The V gene is TRBV28 and the J gene is TRBJ1-5, with TRBD1 identical over 9 junction bases. Sequenced material: PBMCs. This clonotype was sampled from a woman aged 18-29 years in good health and CMV-seronegative. The sequenced DNA is TGTGCCAGCAGGGAACAGGGGGCTCAGCCCCAGCATTTT. This gives the protein CASREQGAQPQHF.